A selection of T cell receptor beta chains follows, all from one sample in a study of human T cells and chemical hapten exposure. TCRdb re-called the RACE reads with MiXCR, one entry per CDR3 protein. The sample holds some 80,000 distinct CDR3 sequences; about 9.9% are singletons and the top ten take 1.5% to 2%. The starting material was whole blood, obtained in connection with sensitization to the hapten diphenylcyclopropenone (DPC). These receptors originate from a man aged 18 to 30 with alopecia areata. Some clones in this sample may be carry-over from other donors' samples. CDR3s include the opening cysteine and the closing phenylalanine or tryptophan. The order of the fields is CDR3 protein, V gene, D gene, J gene. D genes are given only for firm matches.

CDR3 protein: CASSVGDTGELFF; V gene: TRBV7-9; D gene: .; J gene: TRBJ2-2
CDR3 protein: CSVEGEETYEQYF; V gene: TRBV29-1; D gene: .; J gene: TRBJ2-7
CDR3 protein: CVSSQDRGNGYTF; V gene: TRBV3-1; D gene: .; J gene: TRBJ1-2
CDR3 protein: CASSPARGRSTDTQYF; V gene: TRBV7-9; D gene: .; J gene: TRBJ2-3
CDR3 protein: CASSPMDQPQHF; V gene: TRBV9; D gene: .; J gene: TRBJ1-5
CDR3 protein: CASSTGTANTEAFF; V gene: TRBV7-8; D gene: TRBD1; J gene: TRBJ1-1
CDR3 protein: CASSQDMERNTDTQYF; V gene: TRBV4-3; D gene: .; J gene: TRBJ2-3
CDR3 protein: CASSYPRAAQGLAEETQYF; V gene: TRBV6-2/TRBV6-3; D gene: TRBD2; J gene: TRBJ2-5
CDR3 protein: CSALDASGGEQFF; V gene: TRBV20-1; D gene: TRBD2; J gene: TRBJ2-1
CDR3 protein: CASSYSDRGGDTEAFF; V gene: TRBV6-2/TRBV6-3; D gene: TRBD1; J gene: TRBJ1-1
CDR3 protein: CASSQSEYQETQYF; V gene: TRBV3-1; D gene: .; J gene: TRBJ2-5
CDR3 protein: CSALTGGGTGELFF; V gene: TRBV29-1; D gene: TRBD1; J gene: TRBJ2-2
CDR3 protein: CSARRGFLGTDTQYF; V gene: TRBV20-1; D gene: .; J gene: TRBJ2-3
CDR3 protein: CASSYRQGIRETQYF; V gene: TRBV7-8; D gene: TRBD1; J gene: TRBJ2-5
CDR3 protein: CASPGGGRQPQHF; V gene: TRBV28; D gene: TRBD1; J gene: TRBJ1-5
CDR3 protein: CATSDFAGTGKGTQYF; V gene: TRBV24-1; D gene: .; J gene: TRBJ2-3
CDR3 protein: CASSFQTGETQYF; V gene: TRBV5-4; D gene: .; J gene: TRBJ2-5
CDR3 protein: CSARGSSGGRTDTQYF; V gene: TRBV20-1; D gene: TRBD2; J gene: TRBJ2-3
CDR3 protein: CASSVGSSSNSPLHF; V gene: TRBV9; D gene: .; J gene: TRBJ1-6
CDR3 protein: CATSGISYGYTF; V gene: TRBV10-3; D gene: .; J gene: TRBJ1-2
CDR3 protein: CASRGLGELFF; V gene: TRBV7-6; D gene: .; J gene: TRBJ2-2
CDR3 protein: CAIRRVGQANGELFF; V gene: TRBV10-3; D gene: .; J gene: TRBJ2-2
CDR3 protein: CSAGGTGVTDTQYF; V gene: TRBV20-1; D gene: TRBD1; J gene: TRBJ2-3
CDR3 protein: CASSTGGPNSNEKLFF; V gene: TRBV5-4; D gene: TRBD1; J gene: TRBJ1-4
CDR3 protein: CASSFNPSTGELFF; V gene: TRBV7-2; D gene: .; J gene: TRBJ2-2
CDR3 protein: CASSLVARGNTEAFF; V gene: TRBV27; D gene: .; J gene: TRBJ1-1
CDR3 protein: CASSPRHYNQPQHF; V gene: TRBV12-3/TRBV12-4; D gene: .; J gene: TRBJ1-5